This is a list of T cell receptor beta chains from one sample in a study of regulatory T cells in long-lasting Graves disease. TCRdb re-analysed the multiplex PCR reads in MiXCR, keeping a single row per CDR3 protein. This repertoire shows 300,000 to 400,000 distinct CDR3 sequences, around 16% found once; its top ten account for about 20%. The specimen was peripheral blood mononuclear cells (PBMCs), collected at new diagnosis, from a patient treated with antithyroid drugs. The receptors originated from a female donor with Graves disease. Each CDR3 is given with its conserved first and last residue.

CDR3	length	V	J
CSVSGQHYEQYF	12	TRBV29-1	TRBJ2-7
CASSYSRHLNTEAFF	15	TRBV6-5	TRBJ1-1
CASRGRIQETQYF	13	TRBV14	TRBJ2-5
CASSYDPGGFTGELFF	16	TRBV6-5	TRBJ2-2
CASSPSRAYEQYF	13	TRBV19	TRBJ2-7
CASSLLVSEQFF	12	TRBV11-2	TRBJ2-1
CASSQGTGTVQETQYF	16	TRBV4-2	TRBJ2-5
CASSSRVRGRDTEAFF	16	TRBV11-2	TRBJ1-1
CATSRRHEDTEAFF	14	TRBV15	TRBJ1-1
CASSHNSGGTTNEKLFF	17	TRBV28	TRBJ1-4
CASNLQGYGYTF	12	TRBV9	TRBJ1-2
CASSSPAPGNEQFF	14	TRBV11-2	TRBJ2-1
CSARGRVGTDTQYF	14	TRBV20-1	TRBJ2-3
CASSRLAGGTLYNEQFF	17	TRBV3-1	TRBJ2-1